These 10 T cell receptor beta chains were sequenced from one sample in a study of T cells in Graves' hyperthyroidism and ophthalmopathy. Authors of the study amplified TCR beta CDR3 regions from RNA transcripts. The primer set for the first-round RT-PCR of the TCR CDR3 was HTBI. From the multiplex PCR reads, TCRdb called clonotypes with MiXCR, one entry per CDR3 protein. The sample contains some 420,000 distinct CDR3 sequences, roughly an eighth of which appear only once. The sample taken for sequencing was blood. The receptors shown here come from a woman aged 18-30 years with Graves' hyperthyroidism.

This sequence joins TRBV19 and TRBJ2-1; TRBD2 matches 7 bases. V gave up 7 bases and J gave up 0 bases; unmatched junction bases: 9. Germline V gene lookup returns CDR1 LNHDA and CDR2 SQIVND (reference sequence). The CDR3 runs to 16 residues. CDR3 coding DNA: TGTGCCAGTACCTCCCTCGGGGGGAGCTCCTACAATGAGCAGTTCTTC. This translates into CASTSLGGSSYNEQFF.

This clonotype was picked up many times. V usage is TRBV18 and J usage is TRBJ1-1; D gene uncertain. V lost 1 base, J lost 0 bases, and 9 bases lay in between. Looked up from germline, CDR1 is KGHSH and CDR2 is LQKENI. The length of the CDR3 is 15 residues. The CDR3 reads CASSPQSHLNTEAFF. In DNA form, the CDR3 reads TGTGCCAGCTCACCACAATCACATCTGAACACTGAAGCTTTCTTT.

A remark on this clonotype: A much bigger clone sits one base away, suggesting this may be a read error. This chain connects TRBV15 to TRBJ2-7, with 7 bases that match TRBD2. V was pared by 4 bases and J by 7 bases, with 7 bases of the junction left unmatched. The CDR3 loop spans 13 amino acids. The germline gives CDR1 LNHNV, CDR2 YYDKDF (reference sequence). This CDR3 reads CATSILGGREQYF. The CDR3, as DNA: TGTGCCACCAGCATCCTGGGGGGGAGGGAGCAGTACTTC.

This clonotype was found a few times. The chain combines TRBV7-9 with TRBJ1-4, with TRBD1 matching over 8 bases. The CDR3 length is 16 residues. The J segment lost 7 bases and the V segment lost 4 bases, leaving 11 bases of the junction unmatched. Germline assignment: CDR1 SEHNR and CDR2 FQNEAQ (reference sequence). The CDR3 region has the DNA TGTGCCAGCAGCTCGGACAGGGCAGGCGGATTTGAAAAACTGTTTTTT. It is translated as CASSSDRAGGFEKLFF.

The J gene is TRBJ1-5, the V gene TRBV15; maybe TRBD1 (5 bases). V lost 1 base, J lost 11 bases, and 12 bases lay in between. The CDR3 consists of 13 residues. Germline lookup yields CDR1 LNHNV and CDR2 YYDKDF (reference sequence). CDR3 protein: CATSRGTGEAQHF. The CDR3 DNA reads TGTGCCACCAGCAGAGGAACGGGGGAGGCCCAGCATTTT.

This clonotype was observed many times. V is TRBV7-8 and J is TRBJ2-2; D ambiguous. This CDR3 region has 21 residues. CDR1 is SGHVS and CDR2 is FQNEAQ in the germline V gene. V was cut by 1 base and J by 5 bases, with 29 bases left in between. In DNA form, the CDR3 reads TGTGCCAGCAGCTTAGATGGAGTTGTTTCGGCAACAGAGTATCTTACCGGGGAGCTGTTTTTT. Translation: CASSLDGVVSATEYLTGELFF.

This chain uses TRBV15 with TRBJ1-2; D uncertain. The V and J ends lost 0 bases and 4 bases respectively, with 9 bases between them. The CDR3 is made up of 14 amino acids. In germline, CDR1 is LNHNV, CDR2 YYDKDF (reference sequence). The CDR3 DNA is TGTGCCACCAGCAGAGACCCTTCGGGCTATGGCTACACCTTC. Its protein product is CATSRDPSGYGYTF.

This clonotype has ten or more counts. The V and J genes are TRBV6-2 or TRBV6-3 and TRBJ2-4; TRBD1 matches 7 bases. CDR3 length equals 16 residues. The germline V gene encodes CDR1 MNHEY and CDR2 SVGEGT. The junction had 11 bases not matched to a gene; V was cut back by 8 bases and J by 1 base. CDR3 DNA sequence: TGTGCCAGCGAGGGACAGACAGGACTGGCCAAAAACATTCAGTACTTC. Residues: CASEGQTGLAKNIQYF.

This rearrangement joins TRBV29-1 to TRBJ2-5; the match to TRBD2 covers 11 bases. CDR3 length: 17 amino acids. From germline, CDR1 is SQVTM and CDR2 ANQGSEA. J lost 2 bases, V lost 4 bases, and 12 bases had no gene match. The DNA of the CDR3 is TGCAGCGTTGTTATGGCTCCGGGACTAGCGGTTCAAGAGACCCAGTACTTC. Its protein product is CSVVMAPGLAVQETQYF.

In its sample, this clonotype was seen a few times. The genes are TRBV27 and TRBJ1-5, with D possibly TRBD1 on 5 matching bases. Germline CDR1 reads MNHEY; CDR2 reads SMNVEV (reference sequence). Trimming cost V 5 bases and J 2 bases, with 13 bases left between them. The CDR3 has 15 residues. Here the CDR3 DNA reads TGTGCCAGCAGTCTCCGGGACTTCGGCAATCAGCCCCAGCATTTT. It codes for CASSLRDFGNQPQHF.